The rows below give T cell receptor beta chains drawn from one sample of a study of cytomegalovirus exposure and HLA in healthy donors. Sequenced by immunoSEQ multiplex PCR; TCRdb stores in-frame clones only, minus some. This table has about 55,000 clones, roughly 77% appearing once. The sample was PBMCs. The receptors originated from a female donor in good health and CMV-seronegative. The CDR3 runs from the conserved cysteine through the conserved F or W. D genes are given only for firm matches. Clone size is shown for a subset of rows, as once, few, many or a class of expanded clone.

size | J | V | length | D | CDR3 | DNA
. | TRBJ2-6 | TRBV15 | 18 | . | CATSRGLGLNSGANVLTF | TGTGCCACCAGCAGAGGGCTGGGACTGAACTCTGGGGCCAACGTCCTGACTTTC
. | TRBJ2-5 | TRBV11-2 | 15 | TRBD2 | CASSFTSGRGETQYF | TGTGCCAGCAGCTTTACTAGCGGGAGGGGAGAGACCCAGTACTTC
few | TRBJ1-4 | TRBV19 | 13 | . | CARVISANEKLFF | TGTGCCAGGGTCATTTCAGCTAATGAAAAACTGTTTTTT
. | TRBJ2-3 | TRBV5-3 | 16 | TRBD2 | CARSITSGGYTDTQYF | TGTGCCAGAAGCATCACTAGCGGGGGGTACACAGATACGCAGTATTTT
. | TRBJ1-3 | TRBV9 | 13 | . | CASSGGPGNTIYF | TGTGCCAGCAGCGGGGGGCCCGGAAACACCATATATTTT
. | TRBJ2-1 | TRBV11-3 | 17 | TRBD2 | CASSLGGWASGRDEQFF | TGTGCCAGCAGCTTAGGGGGTTGGGCTAGCGGGAGAGATGAGCAGTTCTTC
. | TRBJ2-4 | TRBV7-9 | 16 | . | CASSPPTEGAKNIQYF | TGTGCCAGCAGCCCACCGACAGAAGGGGCCAAAAACATTCAGTACTTC
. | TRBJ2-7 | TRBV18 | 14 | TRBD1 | CASSPGQGEREQYF | TGTGCCAGCTCACCTGGACAGGGAGAGAGAGAGCAGTACTTC
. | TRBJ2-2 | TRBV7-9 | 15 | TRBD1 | CASSGRDRAFGELFF | TGTGCCAGCAGCGGCCGGGACAGGGCTTTCGGGGAGCTGTTTTTT
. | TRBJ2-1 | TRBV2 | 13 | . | CATRERSYNEQFF | TGTGCCACCCGAGAGAGATCCTACAATGAGCAGTTCTTC
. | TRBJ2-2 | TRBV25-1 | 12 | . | CASSKGARGLFF | TGTGCCAGCAGTAAGGGAGCCCGAGGGCTGTTTTTT
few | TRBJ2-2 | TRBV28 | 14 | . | CASSLVSGTGELFF | TGTGCCAGCAGTTTAGTAAGCGGCACCGGGGAGCTGTTTTTT
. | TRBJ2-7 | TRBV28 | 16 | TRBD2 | CASITGGLAGGDGQYF | TGTGCCAGCATCACCGGGGGACTAGCGGGGGGGGATGGGCAGTACTTC
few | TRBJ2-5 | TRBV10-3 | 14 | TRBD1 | CATYSGTGTETQYF | TGTGCCACCTACTCCGGGACAGGGACGGAGACCCAGTACTTC
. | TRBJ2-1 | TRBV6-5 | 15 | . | CASSRGAGVENEQFF | TGTGCCAGCAGTAGGGGGGCGGGGGTTGAGAATGAGCAGTTCTTC
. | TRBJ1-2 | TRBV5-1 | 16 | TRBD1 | CASSLVGQGRMRGYTF | TGCGCCAGCAGCTTGGTCGGACAGGGGCGGATGAGGGGCTACACCTTC
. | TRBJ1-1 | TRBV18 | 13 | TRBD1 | CASSPTGDTEAFF | TGTGCCAGCTCACCTACAGGGGACACTGAAGCTTTCTTT
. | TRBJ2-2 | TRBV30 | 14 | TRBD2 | CAWKGLAAVGELFF | TGTGCCTGGAAGGGACTAGCGGCGGTCGGGGAGCTGTTTTTT
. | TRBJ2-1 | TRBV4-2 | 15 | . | CASSLEGGATNEQFF | TGTGCCAGCAGCCTCGAGGGGGGGGCGACCAATGAGCAGTTCTTC
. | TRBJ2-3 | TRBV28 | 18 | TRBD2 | CASSLTQRGGQGTDTQYF | TGTGCCAGCAGTTTAACCCAGCGGGGGGGCCAAGGCACAGATACGCAGTATTTT
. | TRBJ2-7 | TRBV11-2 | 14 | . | CASSSGLTTYEQYF | TGTGCCAGCAGCTCGGGACTCACAACCTACGAGCAGTACTTC
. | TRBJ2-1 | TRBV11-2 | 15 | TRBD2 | CASSFGGSKGYEQFF | TGTGCCAGCAGCTTTGGCGGGAGTAAGGGCTATGAGCAGTTCTTC
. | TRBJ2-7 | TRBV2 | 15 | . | CASSILKGGLGEQYF | TGTGCCAGCAGTATCTTAAAGGGGGGGCTCGGCGAGCAGTACTTC
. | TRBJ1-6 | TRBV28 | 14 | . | CATQQGFVITPLHF | TGTGCCACCCAACAGGGTTTCGTGATAACACCCCTCCACTTT
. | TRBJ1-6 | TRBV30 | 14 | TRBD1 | CAWSKDRGNSPLHF | TGTGCCTGGAGTAAGGACAGGGGTAATTCACCCCTCCACTTT
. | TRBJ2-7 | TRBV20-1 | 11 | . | CSARGGYEQYF | TGCAGTGCTAGGGGGGGCTACGAGCAGTACTTC
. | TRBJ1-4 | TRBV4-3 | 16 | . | CASSQVSWGENEKLFF | TGCGCCAGCAGCCAAGTCTCTTGGGGAGAAAATGAAAAACTGTTTTTT
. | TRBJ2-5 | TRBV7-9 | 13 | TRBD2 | CASSPGGTETQYF | TGTGCCAGCAGTCCGGGGGGAACAGAGACCCAGTACTTC
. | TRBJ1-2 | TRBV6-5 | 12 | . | CASSSTVNGYTF | TGTGCCAGCAGTTCTACAGTGAATGGCTACACCTTC
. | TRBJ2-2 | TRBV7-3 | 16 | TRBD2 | CASSASSGGAGGELFF | TGTGCCAGCAGCGCCTCTAGCGGGGGGGCCGGCGGGGAGCTGTTTTTT
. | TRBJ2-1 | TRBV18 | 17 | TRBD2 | CASSPTPSGGGKNEQFF | TGTGCCAGCTCACCAACGCCTAGCGGGGGAGGAAAGAATGAGCAGTTCTTC
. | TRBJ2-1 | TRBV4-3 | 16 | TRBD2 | CASSQGGTSGTGEQFF | TGCGCCAGCAGCCAAGGTGGGACTAGCGGGACGGGTGAGCAGTTCTTC
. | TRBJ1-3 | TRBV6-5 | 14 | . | CASTPTGLGNTIYF | TGTGCCAGCACCCCAACAGGGCTAGGAAACACCATATATTTT
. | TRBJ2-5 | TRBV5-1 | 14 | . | CASSFSGSVETQYF | TGCGCCAGCAGCTTTTCAGGTAGCGTTGAGACCCAGTACTTC
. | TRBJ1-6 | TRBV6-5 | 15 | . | CASSQGFSYNSPLHF | TGTGCCAGCTCTCAGGGGTTTTCCTATAATTCACCCCTCCACTTT
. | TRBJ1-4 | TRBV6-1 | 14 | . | CASREPGANEKLFF | TGTGCCAGCAGAGAACCGGGGGCTAATGAAAAACTGTTTTTT
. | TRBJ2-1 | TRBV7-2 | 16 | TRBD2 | CASSLSGTSLYNEQFF | TGTGCCAGCAGCTTATCCGGGACTAGTCTATACAATGAGCAGTTCTTC
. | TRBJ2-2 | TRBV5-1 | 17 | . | CASSLTGTQVNTGELFF | TGCGCCAGCAGCTTAACCGGGACTCAAGTGAACACCGGGGAGCTGTTTTTT
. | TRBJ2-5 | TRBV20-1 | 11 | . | CSARTGETQYF | TGCAGTGCTAGGACCGGGGAGACCCAGTACTTC
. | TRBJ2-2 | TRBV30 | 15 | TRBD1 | CAWSRGLLYAGELFF | TGTGCCTGGAGTAGGGGGCTCTTGTATGCCGGGGAGCTGTTTTTT
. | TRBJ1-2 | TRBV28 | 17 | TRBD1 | CASSSTRQTGAGYGYTF | TGTGCCAGCAGTTCTACTCGCCAGACAGGGGCGGGCTATGGCTACACCTTC
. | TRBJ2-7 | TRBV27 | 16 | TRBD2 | CASSLSTSGSSYEQYF | TGTGCCAGCAGTTTATCTACCAGCGGGAGTTCCTACGAGCAGTACTTC
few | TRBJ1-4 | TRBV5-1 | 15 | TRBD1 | CASSAEGQGIEKLFF | TGCGCCAGCAGCGCGGAGGGACAGGGCATAGAAAAACTGTTTTTT
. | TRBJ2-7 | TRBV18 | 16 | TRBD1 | CASSPLTGQGVYEQYF | TGTGCCAGCTCACCCTTAACAGGACAGGGGGTTTACGAGCAGTACTTC
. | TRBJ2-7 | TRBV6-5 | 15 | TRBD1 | CASSFRDRGSYEQYF | TGTGCCAGCAGTTTCCGGGACAGGGGCTCCTACGAGCAGTACTTC
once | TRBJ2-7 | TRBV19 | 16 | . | CASSMGGADPRLEQYF | TGTGCCAGTAGTATGGGGGGGGCAGATCCTCGCTTGGAGCAGTACTTC
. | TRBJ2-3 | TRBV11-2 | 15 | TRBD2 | CASSHQGLAADTQYF | TGTGCCAGCAGCCACCAGGGACTAGCGGCCGATACGCAGTATTTT
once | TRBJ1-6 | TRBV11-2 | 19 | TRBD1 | CASSRGQGAVDGYNSPLHF | TGTGCCAGCAGCCGGGGACAGGGGGCGGTAGACGGATATAATTCACCCCTCCACTTT
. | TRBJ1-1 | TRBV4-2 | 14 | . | CASSPRGGNTEAFF | TGTGCCAGCAGCCCCAGGGGCGGGAACACTGAAGCTTTCTTT
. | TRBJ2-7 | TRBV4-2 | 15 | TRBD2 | CASSHRLAGLREQYF | TGTGCCAGCAGCCACAGACTAGCGGGACTCCGCGAGCAGTACTTC
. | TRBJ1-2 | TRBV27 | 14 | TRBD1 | CASSSNTGVGGYTF | TGTGCCAGCAGTTCAAATACAGGGGTGGGGGGCTACACCTTC
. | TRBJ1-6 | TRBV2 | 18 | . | CASSEAFVLWELNSPLHF | TGTGCCAGCAGTGAAGCCTTTGTACTTTGGGAGTTGAATTCCCCCCTCCACTTT
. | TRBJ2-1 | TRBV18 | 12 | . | CASSLDSNEQFF | TGTGCCAGCTCACTCGACAGCAATGAGCAGTTCTTC
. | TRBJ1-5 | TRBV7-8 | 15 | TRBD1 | CASSTSRGLLQPQHF | TGTGCCAGCAGCACCTCCAGGGGGCTCCTCCAGCCCCAGCATTTT
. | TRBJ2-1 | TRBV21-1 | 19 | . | CASSNLPLRGRVSYNEQFF | TGTGCCAGCAGCAATCTCCCCCTCCGAGGGCGGGTGTCCTACAATGAGCAGTTCTTC